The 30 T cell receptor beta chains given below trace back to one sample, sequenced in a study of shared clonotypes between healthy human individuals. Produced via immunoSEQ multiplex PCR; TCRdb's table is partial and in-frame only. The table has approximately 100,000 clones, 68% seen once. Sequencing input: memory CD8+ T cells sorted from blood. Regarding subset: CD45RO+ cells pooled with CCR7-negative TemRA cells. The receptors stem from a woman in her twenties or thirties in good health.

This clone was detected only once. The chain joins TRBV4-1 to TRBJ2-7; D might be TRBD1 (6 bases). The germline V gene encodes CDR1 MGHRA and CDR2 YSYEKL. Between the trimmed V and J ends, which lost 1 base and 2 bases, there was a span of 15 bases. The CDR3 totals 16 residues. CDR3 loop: CASSQVAGQLTYEQYF. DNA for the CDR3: TGCGCCAGCAGCCAAGTAGCCGGACAGCTCACCTACGAGCAGTACTTC.

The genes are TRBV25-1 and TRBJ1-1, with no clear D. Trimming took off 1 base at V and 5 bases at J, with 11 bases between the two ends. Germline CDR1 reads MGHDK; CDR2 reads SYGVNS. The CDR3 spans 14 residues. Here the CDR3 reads CASSEFSMGTEAFF. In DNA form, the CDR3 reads TGTGCCAGCAGTGAATTTTCTATGGGGACTGAAGCTTTCTTT.

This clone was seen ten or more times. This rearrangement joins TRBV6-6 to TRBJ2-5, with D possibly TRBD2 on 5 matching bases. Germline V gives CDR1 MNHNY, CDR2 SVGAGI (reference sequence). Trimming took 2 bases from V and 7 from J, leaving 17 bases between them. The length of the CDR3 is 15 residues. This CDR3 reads CASSYTDPRVGTQYF. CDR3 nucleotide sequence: TGTGCCAGCAGTTACACGGACCCGAGGGTAGGGACCCAGTACTTC.

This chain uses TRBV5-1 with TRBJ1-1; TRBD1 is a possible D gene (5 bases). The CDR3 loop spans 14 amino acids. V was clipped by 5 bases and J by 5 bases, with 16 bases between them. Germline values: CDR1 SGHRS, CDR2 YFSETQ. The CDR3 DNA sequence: TGCGCCAGCAGACCGCCGGGGGTTCAAACTGAAGCTTTCTTT. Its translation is CASRPPGVQTEAFF.

CDR3 in amino acids: CASSGLGSANYEQYF. CDR3 in DNA: TGTGCCAGCAGTGGGCTGGGTAGCGCGAATTACGAGCAGTACTTC. V gene TRBV6-1 combines with J gene TRBJ2-7, with D possibly matching TRBD2 (5 bases). Germline loops: CDR1 MNHNS, CDR2 SASEGT. The CDR3 runs to 15 residues. The V gene lost 4 bases and the J gene lost 4 bases, with 17 bases spanning the gap.

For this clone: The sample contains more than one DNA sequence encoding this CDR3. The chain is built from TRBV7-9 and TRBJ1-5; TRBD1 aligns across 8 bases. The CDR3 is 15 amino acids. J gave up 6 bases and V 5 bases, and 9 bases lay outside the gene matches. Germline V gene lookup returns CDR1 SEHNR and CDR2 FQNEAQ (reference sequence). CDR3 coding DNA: TGTGCCAGCAGCCCTCAGGGGGCAGGGGGTCAGCCCCAGCATTTT. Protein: CASSPQGAGGQPQHF.

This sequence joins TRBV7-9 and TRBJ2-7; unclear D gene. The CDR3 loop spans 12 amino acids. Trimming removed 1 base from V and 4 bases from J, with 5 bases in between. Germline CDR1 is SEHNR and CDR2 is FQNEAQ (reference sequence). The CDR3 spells CASSLDQYEQYF. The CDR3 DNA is TGTGCCAGCAGCTTAGACCAGTACGAGCAGTACTTC.

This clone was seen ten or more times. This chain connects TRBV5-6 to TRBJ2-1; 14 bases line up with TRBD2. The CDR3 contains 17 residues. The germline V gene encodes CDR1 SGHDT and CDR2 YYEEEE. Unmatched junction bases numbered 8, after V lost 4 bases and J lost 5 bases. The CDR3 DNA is TGTGCCAGCAGCCCGGGACTAGCGGGAGCGTGGGACAATGAGCAGTTCTTC. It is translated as CASSPGLAGAWDNEQFF.

The CDR3, as DNA: TGTGCCAGCAGCGTGGGAGGGACGATGGAGACCCAGTACTTC. Residues: CASSVGGTMETQYF. The chain has TRBV9 and TRBJ2-5, with TRBD2 matching over 7 bases. Trimming at V came to 2 bases and at J to 5 bases, leaving 6 bases not matched to a gene. Germline values: CDR1 SGDLS, CDR2 YYNGEE. The length of the CDR3 is 14 residues.

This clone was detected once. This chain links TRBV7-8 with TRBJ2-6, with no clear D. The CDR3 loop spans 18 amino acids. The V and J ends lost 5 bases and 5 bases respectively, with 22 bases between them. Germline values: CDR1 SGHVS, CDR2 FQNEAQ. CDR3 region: CASSGESYPQSRANVLTF. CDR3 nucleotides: TGTGCCAGCAGCGGCGAATCGTACCCACAAAGTCGGGCCAACGTCCTGACTTTC.

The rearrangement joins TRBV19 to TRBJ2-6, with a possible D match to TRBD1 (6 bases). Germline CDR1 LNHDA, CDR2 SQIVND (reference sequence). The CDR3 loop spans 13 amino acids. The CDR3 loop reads CATHRDGANVLTF. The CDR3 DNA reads TGTGCTACCCACAGGGATGGGGCCAACGTCCTGACTTTC.

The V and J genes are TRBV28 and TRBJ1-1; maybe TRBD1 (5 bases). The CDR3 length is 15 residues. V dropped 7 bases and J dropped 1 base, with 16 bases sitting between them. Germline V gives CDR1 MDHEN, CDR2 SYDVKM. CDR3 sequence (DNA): TGTGCCAGCACCCTCAGGGTTTCCGAGAACACTGAAGCTTTCTTT. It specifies CASTLRVSENTEAFF.

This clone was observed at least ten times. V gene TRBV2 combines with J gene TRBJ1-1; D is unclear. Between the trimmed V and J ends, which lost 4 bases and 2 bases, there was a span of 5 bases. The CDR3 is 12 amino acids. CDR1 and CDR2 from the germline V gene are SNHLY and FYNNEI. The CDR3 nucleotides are TGTGCCAGCAGTGTGACTAACACTGAAGCTTTCTTT. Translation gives CASSVTNTEAFF.

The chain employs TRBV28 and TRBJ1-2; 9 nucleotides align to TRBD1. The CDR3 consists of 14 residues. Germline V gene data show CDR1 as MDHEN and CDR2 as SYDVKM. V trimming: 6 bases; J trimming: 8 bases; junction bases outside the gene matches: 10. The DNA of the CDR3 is TGTGCCAGCAGATTCCCGGGGACAGGGAGCGGCTACACCTTC. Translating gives CASRFPGTGSGYTF.

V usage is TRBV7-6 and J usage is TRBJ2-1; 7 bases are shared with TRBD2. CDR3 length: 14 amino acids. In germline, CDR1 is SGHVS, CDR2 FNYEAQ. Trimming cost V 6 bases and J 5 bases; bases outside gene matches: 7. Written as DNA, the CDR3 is TGTGCCAGCAGGGAAGGACTAGAAAACAATGAGCAGTTCTTC. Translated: CASREGLENNEQFF.

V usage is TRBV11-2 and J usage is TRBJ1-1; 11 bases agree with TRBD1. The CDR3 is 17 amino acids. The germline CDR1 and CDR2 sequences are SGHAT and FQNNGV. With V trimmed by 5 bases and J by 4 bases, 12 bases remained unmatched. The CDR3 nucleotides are TGTGCCAGCAGCCCCATTATGGGACAGGGGGTCGGCACTGAAGCTTTCTTT. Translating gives CASSPIMGQGVGTEAFF.

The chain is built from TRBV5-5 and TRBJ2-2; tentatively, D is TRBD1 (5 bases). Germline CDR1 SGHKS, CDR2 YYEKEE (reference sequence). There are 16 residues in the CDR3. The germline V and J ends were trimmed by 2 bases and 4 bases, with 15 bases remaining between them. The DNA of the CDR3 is TGTGCCAGCAGCTTCGGCAGGGCCGTGGGCACCGGGGAGCTGTTTTTT. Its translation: CASSFGRAVGTGELFF.

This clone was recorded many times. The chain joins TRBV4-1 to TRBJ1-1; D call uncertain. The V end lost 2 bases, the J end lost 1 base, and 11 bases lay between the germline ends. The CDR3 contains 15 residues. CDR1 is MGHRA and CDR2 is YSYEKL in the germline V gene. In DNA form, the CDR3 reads TGCGCCAGCAGCCAATTGAGACTATCGAACACTGAAGCTTTCTTT. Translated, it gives CASSQLRLSNTEAFF.

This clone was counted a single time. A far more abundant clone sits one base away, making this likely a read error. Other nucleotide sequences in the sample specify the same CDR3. DNA for the CDR3: TGTGCCAGTAGCTTAGCGCCCAGGGACGGGGGGAACACCATATATTTT. Its translation: CASSLAPRDGGNTIYF. The V gene is TRBV7-8, the J gene TRBJ1-3; weak D call: TRBD1 (5 bases). Germline values: CDR1 SGHVS, CDR2 FQNEAQ. CDR3 size: 16 residues.

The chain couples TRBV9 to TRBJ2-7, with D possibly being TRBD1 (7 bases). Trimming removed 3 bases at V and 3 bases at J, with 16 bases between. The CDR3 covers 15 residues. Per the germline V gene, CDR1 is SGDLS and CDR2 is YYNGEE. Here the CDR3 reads CASSAGPGGFYEQYF. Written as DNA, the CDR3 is TGTGCCAGCAGCGCGGGCCCAGGGGGGTTCTACGAGCAGTACTTC.

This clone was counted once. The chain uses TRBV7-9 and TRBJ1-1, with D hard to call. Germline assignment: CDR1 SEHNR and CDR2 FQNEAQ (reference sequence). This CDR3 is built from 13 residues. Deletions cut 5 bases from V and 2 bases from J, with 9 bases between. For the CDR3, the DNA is TGTGCCAGCAGCCTACACCCCAACACTGAAGCTTTCTTT. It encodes CASSLHPNTEAFF.

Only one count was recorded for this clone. The CDR3 reads CASTHGGASSYNEQFF. Here the CDR3 DNA reads TGTGCCAGTACCCATGGGGGGGCGAGCTCCTACAATGAGCAGTTCTTC. The chain employs TRBV19 and TRBJ2-1; D may be TRBD2 (7 bases). Germline-derived CDR1 and CDR2 are LNHDA and SQIVND (reference sequence). V gave up 7 bases and J gave up 0 bases, with 16 bases separating them. The CDR3 length is 16 residues. Filled out from reference TRBV19 and TRBJ2-1, the complete variable domain reads DGGITQSPKYLFRKEGQNVTLSCEQNLNHDAMYWYRQDPGQGLRLIYYSQIVNDFQKGDIAEGYSVSREKKESFPLTVTSAQKNPTAFYLCASTHGGASSYNEQFFGPGTRLTVL.

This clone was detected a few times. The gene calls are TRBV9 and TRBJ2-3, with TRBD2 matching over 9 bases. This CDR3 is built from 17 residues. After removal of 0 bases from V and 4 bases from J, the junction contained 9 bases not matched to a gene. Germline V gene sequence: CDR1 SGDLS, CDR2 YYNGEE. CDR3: CASSVEASGMASDTQYF. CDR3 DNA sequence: TGTGCCAGCAGCGTAGAAGCTAGCGGGATGGCATCAGATACGCAGTATTTT.

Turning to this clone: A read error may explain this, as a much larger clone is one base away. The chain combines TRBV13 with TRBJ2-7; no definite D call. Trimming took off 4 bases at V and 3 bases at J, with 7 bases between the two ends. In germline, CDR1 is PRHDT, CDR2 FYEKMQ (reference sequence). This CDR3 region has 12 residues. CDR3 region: CASSSHSYEQYF. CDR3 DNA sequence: TGTGCCAGCAGCTCCCATAGCTACGAGCAGTACTTC.

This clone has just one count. The CDR3 protein is CASGPWDTQYF. The CDR3 region has the DNA TGTGCCAGCGGGCCCTGGGATACGCAGTATTTT. The chain is built from TRBV27 and TRBJ2-3; no reliable D call. The CDR3 is 11 amino acids. Trimming left V 8 bases short and J 6 bases short, with 9 bases between. Germline assignment: CDR1 MNHEY and CDR2 SMNVEV (reference sequence).

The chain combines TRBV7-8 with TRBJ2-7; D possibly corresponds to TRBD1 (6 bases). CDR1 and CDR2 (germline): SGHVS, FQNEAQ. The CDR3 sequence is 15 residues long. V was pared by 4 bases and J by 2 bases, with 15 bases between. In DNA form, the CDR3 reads TGTGCCAGCAGCTCACAGGGTGTGTGGACCTACGAGCAGTACTTC. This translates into CASSSQGVWTYEQYF.

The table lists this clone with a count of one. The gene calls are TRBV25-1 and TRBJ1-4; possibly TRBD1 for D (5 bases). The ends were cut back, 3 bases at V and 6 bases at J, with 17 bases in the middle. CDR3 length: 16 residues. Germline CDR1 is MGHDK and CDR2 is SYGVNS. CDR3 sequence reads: CASSDRSGRKHEKLFF. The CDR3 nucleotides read TGTGCCAGCAGTGACCGATCGGGACGGAAGCATGAAAAACTGTTTTTT.

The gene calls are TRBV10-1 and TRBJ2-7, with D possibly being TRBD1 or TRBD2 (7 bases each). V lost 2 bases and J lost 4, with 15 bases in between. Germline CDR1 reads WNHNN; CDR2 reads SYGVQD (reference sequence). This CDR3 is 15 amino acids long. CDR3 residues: CASSEERGQFYEQYF. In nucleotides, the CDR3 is TGCGCCAGCAGTGAGGAGCGGGGACAGTTTTACGAGCAGTACTTC.

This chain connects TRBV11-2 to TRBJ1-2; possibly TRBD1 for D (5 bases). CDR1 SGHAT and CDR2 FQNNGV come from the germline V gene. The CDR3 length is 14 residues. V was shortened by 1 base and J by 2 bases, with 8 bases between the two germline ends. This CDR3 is CASSLGGANYGYTF. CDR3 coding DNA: TGTGCCAGCAGCTTAGGTGGGGCCAACTATGGCTACACCTTC.

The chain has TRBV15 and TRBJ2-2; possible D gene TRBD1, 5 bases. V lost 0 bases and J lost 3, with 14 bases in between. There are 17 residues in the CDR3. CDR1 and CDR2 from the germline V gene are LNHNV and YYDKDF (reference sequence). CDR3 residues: CATSRDRAGKYTGELFF. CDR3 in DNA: TGTGCCACCAGCAGAGATCGGGCAGGGAAATACACCGGGGAGCTGTTTTTT.